Listed below are T cell receptor beta chains from one sample, sequenced in a study of blood T cell repertoires in COVID-19. Libraries were prepared by immunoSEQ multiplex PCR; TCRdb keeps only in-frame clonotypes and omits some of them. This table has 95,000 to 110,000 clones, 82% appearing once. What was sequenced was peripheral blood. These TCRs come from a man between 60 and 75 years old with acute or convalescent COVID-19. CDR3s include the opening cysteine and the closing phenylalanine or tryptophan. D genes are given only for firm matches. Size is stated for part of the rows, as once, few or many counts, or as a class when the clone is expanded.

TRBJ2-3,TRBV3-1/TRBV3-2,NA,NA,CASSQEGGNTDTQYF,TGTGCCAGCAGCCAAGAGGGGGGAAACACAGATACGCAGTATTTT
TRBJ2-5,TRBV7-2,TRBD2,NA,CASSFVTSGKETQYF,TGTGCCAGCAGCTTTGTAACTAGCGGAAAAGAGACCCAGTACTTC
TRBJ2-7,TRBV4-1,NA,few,CASSLPGSYEQYF,TGCGCCAGCAGCCTTCCGGGGTCCTACGAGCAGTACTTC
TRBJ1-1,TRBV7-9,TRBD1,NA,CASSRQGENTEAFF,TGTGCCAGCAGCCGACAGGGGGAGAACACTGAAGCTTTCTTT
TRBJ1-6,TRBV7-9,NA,NA,CASSPGVGRSSPLHF,TGTGCCAGCAGCCCAGGAGTGGGGAGGAGTTCACCCCTCCACTTT
TRBJ1-1,TRBV7-2,NA,NA,CASSTGQSMNTEAFF,TGTGCCAGCAGCACCGGACAATCTATGAACACTGAAGCTTTCTTT
TRBJ2-1,TRBV28,TRBD2,few,CASRMAGLAGYNEQFF,TGTGCCAGCAGGATGGCCGGACTAGCGGGATACAATGAGCAGTTCTTC
TRBJ1-2,TRBV7-2,NA,NA,CASSLGGASNYGYTF,TGTGCCAGCAGCTTGGGGGGGGCATCCAACTATGGCTACACCTTC
TRBJ1-5,TRBV6-1,TRBD1,NA,CASSEPPTGTGLNQPQHF,TGTGCCAGCAGTGAACCGCCAACCGGGACAGGGCTAAATCAGCCCCAGCATTTT
TRBJ2-5,TRBV7-9,TRBD2,few,CASSPGLAGVLQETQYF,TGTGCCAGCAGTCCGGGACTAGCGGGGGTACTCCAAGAGACCCAGTACTTC
TRBJ1-4,TRBV5-1,TRBD1,NA,CASSPGGLDEKLFF,TGCGCCAGCAGCCCAGGGGGCTTGGATGAAAAACTGTTTTTT
TRBJ2-3,TRBV7-2,NA,NA,CASSSQASGGRGMYTQYF,TGTGCCAGCAGCTCCCAGGCTAGCGGAGGAAGGGGGATGTATACGCAGTATTTT
TRBJ2-3,TRBV18,TRBD2,once,CASSLMTSGRTDTQYF,TGTGCCAGCTCACTCATGACTAGCGGGAGAACAGATACGCAGTATTTT
TRBJ1-6,TRBV14,NA,NA,CASSPLGSSYNSPLHF,TGTGCCAGCAGCCCCCTCGGGAGCTCCTATAATTCACCCCTCCACTTT
TRBJ2-7,TRBV5-1,NA,NA,CASSLSQIRTYEQYF,TGCGCCAGCAGCTTAAGTCAAATCAGGACCTACGAGCAGTACTTC
TRBJ1-3,TRBV9,NA,NA,CASSLQDSGNTIYF,TGTGCCAGCAGTCTACAGGACTCTGGAAACACCATATATTTT
TRBJ2-1,TRBV4-3,NA,few,CASSQDLTASYNEQFF,TGCGCCAGCAGCCAAGATTTGACAGCATCCTACAATGAGCAGTTCTTC
TRBJ2-7,TRBV4-2,TRBD1,NA,CASSQEVPGQGSYEQYF,TGTGCCAGCAGCCAAGAAGTCCCGGGACAGGGGAGCTACGAGCAGTACTTC
TRBJ1-1,TRBV28,TRBD1,NA,CASSLNRGPFF,TGTGCCAGCAGTTTAAATAGGGGGCCATTCTTT
TRBJ1-5,TRBV2,NA,few,CASNLGGGNQPQHF,TGTGCCAGCAATCTGGGGGGGGGAAATCAGCCCCAGCATTTT
TRBJ1-2,TRBV6-1,NA,NA,CASSDRRFDGYTF,TGTGCCAGCAGTGATAGGCGGTTTGATGGCTACACCTTC
TRBJ2-7,TRBV6-5,NA,NA,CASRSTGFRYEQYF,TGTGCCAGCAGATCCACAGGGTTCCGTTACGAGCAGTACTTC
TRBJ1-4,TRBV10-3,TRBD1,NA,CAISEATGGRGEKLFF,TGTGCCATCAGTGAGGCTACAGGGGGAAGGGGTGAAAAACTGTTTTTT
TRBJ2-7,TRBV27,NA,NA,CASSFIWGKQGNLYEQYF,TGTGCCAGCAGTTTCATATGGGGAAAACAGGGAAATCTTTACGAGCAGTACTTC
TRBJ2-7,TRBV9,TRBD2,NA,CASSAGGGSGGSYEQYF,TGTGCCAGCAGCGCGGGTGGCGGTTCGGGGGGCTCCTACGAGCAGTACTTC
TRBJ1-1,TRBV18,NA,NA,CASSPYDSLNTEAFF,TGTGCCAGCTCACCTTACGACAGTCTGAACACTGAAGCTTTCTTT
TRBJ2-7,TRBV4-3,TRBD2,once,CASSQDPSGRYEQYF,TGCGCCAGCAGCCAAGATCCTAGCGGACGCTACGAGCAGTACTTC
TRBJ1-1,TRBV7-3,NA,few,CASSVTGRPTEAFF,TGTGCCAGCAGCGTCACAGGGAGACCCACTGAAGCTTTCTTT
TRBJ2-1,TRBV19,TRBD1,NA,CASRPGQGSSLSYNEQFF,TGTGCCAGTAGGCCGGGACAGGGGTCCAGCCTCTCCTACAATGAGCAGTTCTTC